This T cell receptor beta chain comes out of a study of blood T cell repertoires in COVID-19. V shed 8 bases, J shed 7 bases, and the junction held 23 bases outside the gene matches. This CDR3 is built from 17 residues. Germline loops: CDR1 MDHEN, CDR2 SYDVKM. Those enrolled, adults aged roughly 18 to 100 years, came from 25 or so US areas. Per the original methods: The assay estimated nucleated cells by amplifying reference gene primers. Profiled with immunoSEQ multiplex PCR; TCRdb holds only in-frame clones, not every one. Clone size and V and J calls were adopted from that table, with D and trimming inferred from the DNA. Here the sample spans approximately 210,000 clones, around 90% being singletons.

The material sequenced was PBMCs or T cells enriched from blood (not recorded which). The rearrangement links TRBV28 to TRBJ2-7; 7 nucleotides align to TRBD1. This TCR was sampled from a man younger than 45 in a cohort exposed to, infected with or recovered from COVID-19 (not recorded which). The CDR3: CASRNQLGQVLQWEQYF. Here the CDR3 DNA reads TGTGCCAGCCGGAATCAACTTGGACAGGTTCTTCAATGGGAGCAGTACTTC.